The subject of this entry is one TCR beta chain. What it recognizes is unknown. CDR3 length equals 14 residues. Trimming took off 6 bases at V and 1 base at J, with 10 bases between the two ends. The germline gives CDR1 MDHEN, CDR2 SYDVKM. The sample belongs to a study of human T cells and chemical hapten exposure. Looking at the study overall: Small differences in pooled library volume mainly drove the variation in TCR yields per sample.

Individual cDNA molecules in this library carried unique molecular identifiers. TCRdb re-called the RACE reads with MiXCR, one entry per CDR3 protein. The sample holds around 200,000 distinct CDR3 sequences, more than 20% seen once. General study findings and limits: Donors were affected by alopecia, so their immune reaction might vary from that of healthy individuals.

Sample time point: patch test 3, about 24 weeks after DPC sensitization. Indicated treatment: therapeutic diphenylcyclopropenone sensitization with weekly scalp DPC. The sequence derives from a woman aged 40 to 50 with alopecia areata. Some clones in this sample may be carry-over from other donors' samples. The chain is built from TRBV28 and TRBJ1-5, with D perhaps matching TRBD1 (6 bases). Specimen: whole blood, collected in connection with sensitization to the hapten diphenylcyclopropenone (DPC). Here the CDR3 DNA reads TGTGCCAGCAGCCCACAGGGAAGCAATCAGCCCCAGCATTTT. Its translation: CASSPQGSNQPQHF.